One sample yielded the 13 T cell receptor beta chains listed below, sequenced in a study of blood T cell repertoires in COVID-19. Data came from immunoSEQ multiplex PCR; TCRdb stores just in-frame clones and leaves some out. Among more than 80,000 clones listed, over 70% were seen once. The sequenced material came from peripheral blood. Receptors were obtained from a human donor with acute or convalescent COVID-19. The donor label of this sample is uncertain.

The chain uses TRBV6-2 or TRBV6-3 and TRBJ2-1; possibly TRBD1 for D (6 bases). Trimming left V 5 bases short and J 2 bases short, with 10 bases between. The germline V gene encodes CDR1 MNHEY and CDR2 SVGEGT. The CDR3 sequence is 14 residues long. CDR3 loop: CASSKQGTYNEQFF. CDR3 nucleotide sequence: TGTGCCAGCAGTAAACAGGGAACCTACAATGAGCAGTTCTTC.

With respect to this clone: Within the sample, other DNA sequences also encode this same CDR3. CDR3 residues: CASSPGGGYTF. CDR3 bases: TGTGCCAGCAGCCCGGGGGGAGGCTACACCTTC. The chain recombines TRBV3-1 (or the pseudogene TRBV3-2) with TRBJ1-2; possibly TRBD1 for D (5 bases). Germline CDR1 and CDR2: LGHDT and YNNKEL (reference sequence). The V end was cut by 4 bases, the J end by 8 bases, with 8 bases between. This CDR3 comprises 11 residues.

The chain recombines TRBV2 with TRBJ2-2; 8 bases fit TRBD1. Trimming removed 5 bases from V and 0 bases from J; junction bases left unmatched: 2. CDR3 length equals 15 residues. Germline lookup yields CDR1 SNHLY and CDR2 FYNNEI. DNA for the CDR3: TGTGCCAGCAGTCTACAGGGGGCGAACACCGGGGAGCTGTTTTTT. Translating it yields CASSLQGANTGELFF.

The chain has TRBV5-1 and TRBJ2-5; 8 bases are a match to TRBD2. Germline V gene sequence: CDR1 SGHRS, CDR2 YFSETQ. CDR3 length equals 15 residues. The trim removed 1 base at V and 1 base at J, leaving 3 bases unmatched. This chain's CDR3 is CASSLTLAGQETQYF. The CDR3 bases are TGCGCCAGCAGCTTGACTCTAGCGGGCCAAGAGACCCAGTACTTC.

The chain has TRBV29-1 and TRBJ1-2; weak D call: TRBD1 (6 bases). The CDR3 totals 13 residues. Trimming cost V 7 bases and J 0 bases, with 12 bases left between them. Germline CDR1 SQVTM, CDR2 ANQGSEA. CDR3 protein: CSASGQSNYGYTF. The CDR3 DNA follows: TGCAGCGCCTCCGGACAGTCTAACTATGGCTACACCTTC.

The gene calls are TRBV6-5 and TRBJ2-4; D is ambiguous. Germline lookup yields CDR1 MNHEY and CDR2 SVGAGI. This CDR3 contains 12 residues. V was clipped by 4 bases and J by 6 bases, with 7 bases between them. The CDR3 DNA sequence: TGTGCCAGCAGTTCCCACGGAAACATTCAGTACTTC. As protein: CASSSHGNIQYF.

This rearrangement joins TRBV28 to TRBJ2-1, with D possibly TRBD2 on 6 matching bases. Deletions cut 6 bases from V and 12 bases from J, with 15 bases between. The CDR3 contains 12 residues. Looked up from germline, CDR1 is MDHEN and CDR2 is SYDVKM. In nucleotides, the CDR3 is TGTGCCAGCAGCCTGGGGACTGGAGGGCAGTTCTTC. Its translation: CASSLGTGGQFF.

The chain employs TRBV2 and TRBJ1-2; 9 bases map to TRBD1. The trim removed 6 bases at V and 7 bases at J, leaving 9 bases unmatched. The CDR3 totals 14 residues. In germline, CDR1 is SNHLY, CDR2 FYNNEI. The CDR3 protein is CASSSDRGGGGYTF. In DNA form, the CDR3 reads TGTGCCAGCAGCTCAGACAGGGGGGGAGGTGGCTACACCTTC.

This clone was seen repeatedly, ten times or more. In the same sample, other DNA sequences code for this CDR3. The chain couples TRBV28 to TRBJ1-5; TRBD1 is a possible D gene (5 bases). Germline V lookup: CDR1 MDHEN, CDR2 SYDVKM. The V gene lost 1 base and the J gene lost 6 bases, with 13 bases spanning the gap. The CDR3 contains 15 residues. The CDR3 loop is CASSLSGQGGQPQHF. The DNA for the CDR3 is TGTGCCAGCAGTTTATCGGGCCAGGGCGGTCAGCCCCAGCATTTT.

The CDR3 sequence: CASRAQGAGQPQHF. The CDR3, as DNA: TGTGCCAGCAGGGCACAGGGGGCAGGGCAGCCCCAGCATTTT. The chain couples TRBV2 to TRBJ1-5; 9 nucleotides align to TRBD1. The CDR3 is made up of 14 amino acids. Per germline, CDR1 SNHLY and CDR2 FYNNEI. The trim removed 6 bases at V and 7 bases at J, leaving 7 bases unmatched. Full variable domain (rest looked up from reference TRBV2 and TRBJ1-5): EPEVTQTPSHQVTQMGQEVILRCVPISNHLYFYWYRQILGQKVEFLVSFYNNEISEKSEIFDDQFSVERPDGSNFTLKIRSTKLEDSAMYFCASRAQGAGQPQHFGDGTRLSIL.

Comment on this clone: The sample has other DNA sequences that encode this CDR3 too. The genes are TRBV11-2 and TRBJ1-1; possibly TRBD1 for D (6 bases). V lost 4 bases to trimming and J lost 11 bases, with 11 bases between them. Germline-derived CDR1 and CDR2 are SGHAT and FQNNGV. The CDR3 has 11 amino acids. The CDR3 protein is CASSSGQGAFF. The CDR3 nucleotides are TGTGCCAGCAGCTCGGGACAAGGGGCTTTCTTT.

This CDR3 reads CASSQDRRGGAFF. For the CDR3, the DNA is TGTGCCAGCAGCCAAGATAGGAGGGGGGGAGCTTTCTTT. The chain links TRBV3-1 (or the pseudogene TRBV3-2) to TRBJ1-1, with D perhaps matching TRBD1 (6 bases). Looked up from germline, CDR1 is LGHDT and CDR2 is YNNKEL (reference sequence). The CDR3 is made up of 13 amino acids. The germline V and J ends were trimmed by 0 bases and 10 bases, with 12 bases remaining between them.

V gene TRBV18 combines with J gene TRBJ2-1; D perhaps matches TRBD1 (6 bases). V was trimmed by 6 bases and J by 5 bases, leaving 11 bases between them. The CDR3 is 13 amino acids. Germline V gene data show CDR1 as KGHSH and CDR2 as LQKENI. This CDR3 is CASSLGQNNEQFF. The DNA for the CDR3 is TGTGCCAGCTCGCTCGGACAGAACAATGAGCAGTTCTTC. The full variable domain, rest sourced from reference TRBV18 and TRBJ2-1, is NAGVMQNPRHLVRRRGQEARLRCSPMKGHSHVYWYRQLPEEGLKFMVYLQKENIIDESGMPKERFSAEFPKEGPSILRIQQVVRGDSAAYFCASSLGQNNEQFFGPGTRLTVL.